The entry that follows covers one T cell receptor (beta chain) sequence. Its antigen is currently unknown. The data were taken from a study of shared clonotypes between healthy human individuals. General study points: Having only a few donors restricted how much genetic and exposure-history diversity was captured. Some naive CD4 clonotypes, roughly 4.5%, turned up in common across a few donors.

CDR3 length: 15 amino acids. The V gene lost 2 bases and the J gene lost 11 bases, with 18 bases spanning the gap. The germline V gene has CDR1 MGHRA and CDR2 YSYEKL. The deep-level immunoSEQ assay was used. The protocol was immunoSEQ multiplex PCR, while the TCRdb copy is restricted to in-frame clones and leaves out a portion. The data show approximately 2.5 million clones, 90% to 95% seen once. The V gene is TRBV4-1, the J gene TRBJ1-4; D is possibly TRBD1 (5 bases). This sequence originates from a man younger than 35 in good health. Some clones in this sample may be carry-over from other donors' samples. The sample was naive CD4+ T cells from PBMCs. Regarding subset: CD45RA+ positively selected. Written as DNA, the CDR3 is TGCGCCAGCAGCCAATCCGACAGCTGGGAGGCCAAACTGTTTTTT. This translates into CASSQSDSWEAKLFF.